A single sample gave rise to the 27 T cell receptor beta chains below, sequenced in a study of vaccination effects on CD4 cells after COVID-19. Antigen-specific CD4+ T cells were expanded (with viral peptide pools) by the ViraFEST assay ahead of sequencing. Isolating CD4+ T cells followed approximately 11 days of culture. Vaccinated recipients, who were negative for nucleocapsid antibodies, had no history of SARS-CoV-2 infection. These receptors have no known antigen. Assay: immunoSEQ multiplex PCR; the TCRdb copy retains only in-frame clones and omits some. This table has 20,000 to 25,000 clones, 65% to 70% appearing once. This specimen was CD4+ T cells from PBMCs cultured with HCoV-NL63 spike peptides, taken before COVID-19 vaccination. The receptor set was obtained from a human donor who received a COVID-19 vaccine.

This clone was detected a few times. This chain connects TRBV5-1 to TRBJ1-1, with a weak D call TRBD1 (6 bases). The germline V gene encodes CDR1 SGHRS and CDR2 YFSETQ. This CDR3 contains 15 residues. V was clipped by 0 bases and J by 3 bases, with 12 bases between them. The CDR3 protein is CASSLGDKLYTEAFF. The CDR3 nucleotides read TGCGCCAGCAGCTTGGGGGACAAACTTTACACTGAAGCTTTCTTT.

This chain uses TRBV9 with TRBJ2-3; 9 nucleotides line up with TRBD1. In germline, CDR1 is SGDLS, CDR2 YYNGEE. The CDR3 covers 16 residues. With V trimmed by 0 bases and J by 5 bases, 7 bases remained unmatched. The CDR3 sequence is CASSVENRGRLDTQYF. In nucleotides, the CDR3 is TGTGCCAGCAGCGTAGAAAACAGGGGGCGCTTAGATACGCAGTATTTT. The entire variable domain, with the rest obtained from reference TRBV9 and TRBJ2-3, is as follows: DSGVTQTPKHLITATGQRVTLRCSPRSGDLSVYWYQQSLDQGLQFLIQYYNGEERAKGNILERFSAQQFPDLHSELNLSSLELGDSALYFCASSVENRGRLDTQYFGPGTRLTVL.

This clone was observed a few times. The chain couples TRBV18 to TRBJ2-1, with 14 bases matching TRBD2. With 3 bases clipped from V and 4 bases from J, the junction kept 2 bases outside the gene matches. Germline loops: CDR1 KGHSH, CDR2 LQKENI. This CDR3 has 16 residues. The CDR3 DNA reads as TGTGCCAGCTCACCTAGACTAGCGGGGGGGTACAATGAGCAGTTCTTC. Translation: CASSPRLAGGYNEQFF.

This clone was found a few times. DNA for the CDR3: TGTGCCATCAGTGAAGGCCGACCCTACGAGCAGTACTTC. Translation: CAISEGRPYEQYF. J is TRBJ2-7 and V is TRBV10-3; D unresolved. The germline V and J ends were trimmed by 3 bases and 2 bases, with 8 bases remaining between them. The germline CDR1 and CDR2 sequences are ENHRY and SYGVKD. This CDR3 spans 13 amino acids.

The chain couples TRBV19 to TRBJ1-6; D is unclear. CDR3 length: 16 amino acids. The V end was cut by 10 bases, the J end by 12 bases, with 28 bases between. CDR1 and CDR2 from the germline V gene are LNHDA and SQIVND (reference sequence). CDR3 amino acids: CATQASSSAADLPLHF. CDR3 coding DNA: TGTGCCACTCAGGCGTCTAGTTCGGCAGCCGATCTACCCCTCCACTTT.

This clone was seen a few times. The chain couples TRBV2 to TRBJ1-5; D remains unclear. The CDR3 has 13 residues. V shed 7 bases and J shed 0 bases, with 7 bases lying between them. Germline CDR1 reads SNHLY; CDR2 reads FYNNEI. Written as DNA, the CDR3 is TGTGCCAGCACTGACAATAGCAATCAGCCCCAGCATTTT. This gives the protein CASTDNSNQPQHF.

This clone was seen once. V is TRBV3-1 (or the pseudogene TRBV3-2) and J is TRBJ2-7, with no clear D. The CDR3 has 14 amino acids. Germline V gene lookup returns CDR1 LGHDT and CDR2 YNNKEL (reference sequence). Trimming pared 1 base from V and 3 bases from J, leaving 10 bases between. The CDR3 bases are TGTGCCAGCAGCCAAGCGGGTTCGGGCTACGAGCAGTACTTC. Translation: CASSQAGSGYEQYF.

The rearrangement links TRBV12-3 or TRBV12-4 to TRBJ1-2; the D gene is possibly TRBD1 (5 bases). V lost 5 bases to trimming and J lost 8 bases, with 15 bases between them. CDR3 length: 13 residues. CDR3 protein: CASSPRGDGGYTF. In DNA form, the CDR3 reads TGTGCCAGCAGTCCCCGAGGGGATGGAGGCTACACCTTC.

This clone was found a few times. The chain has TRBV15 and TRBJ2-7; perhaps TRBD2 as D (5 bases). Per germline, CDR1 LNHNV and CDR2 YYDKDF (reference sequence). The CDR3 runs to 14 residues. Trimming left V 3 bases short and J 6 bases short, with 15 bases between. CDR3 loop: CATSSRRQGGEQYF. Written as DNA, the CDR3 is TGTGCCACCAGCAGTCGCCGACAAGGAGGCGAGCAGTACTTC.

The chain is built from TRBV7-9 and TRBJ1-2; 7 nucleotides match TRBD1. J gave up 4 bases and V 5 bases, and 7 bases lay outside the gene matches. The CDR3 contains 14 residues. Looked up from germline, CDR1 is SEHNR and CDR2 is FQNEAQ (reference sequence). The CDR3 DNA is TGTGCCAGCAGCAGTGGAGGGGGCTTCTATGGCTACACCTTC. Protein sequence: CASSSGGGFYGYTF.

The CDR3, as DNA: TGTGCCAGCACCCTAGTTGCGGGTGAGCAGTTCTTC. It codes for CASTLVAGEQFF. The chain is built from TRBV2 and TRBJ2-1; maybe TRBD2 (5 bases). There are 12 residues in the CDR3. CDR1 and CDR2 (germline): SNHLY, FYNNEI. Trimming pared 7 bases from V and 9 bases from J, leaving 13 bases between. The variable domain in full, completed from reference TRBV2 and TRBJ2-1, reads EPEVTQTPSHQVTQMGQEVILRCVPISNHLYFYWYRQILGQKVEFLVSFYNNEISEKSEIFDDQFSVERPDGSNFTLKIRSTKLEDSAMYFCASTLVAGEQFFGPGTRLTVL.

The V gene is TRBV29-1, the J gene TRBJ2-2; TRBD1 is a possible D gene (6 bases). This CDR3 spans 14 amino acids. Germline V gene lookup returns CDR1 SQVTM and CDR2 ANQGSEA. The V gene lost 5 bases and the J gene lost 0 bases, with 10 bases spanning the gap. The CDR3 here is CSVSGQPNTGELFF. In nucleotides, the CDR3 is TGCAGCGTTTCTGGACAGCCGAACACCGGGGAGCTGTTTTTT.

The V gene is TRBV4-1, the J gene TRBJ1-5; D unclear. The germline V gene has CDR1 MGHRA and CDR2 YSYEKL. This CDR3 comprises 17 residues. The germline V and J ends were trimmed by 0 bases and 3 bases, with 15 bases remaining between them. The CDR3 region is CASSQDRSFSFNQPQHF. As DNA, the CDR3 is TGCGCCAGCAGCCAAGATCGGTCCTTTTCTTTCAATCAGCCCCAGCATTTT.

The rearrangement joins TRBV4-1 to TRBJ2-4; D is unresolved. Trimming cost V 0 bases and J 0 bases, with 12 bases left between them. The CDR3 has 17 amino acids. The germline V gene encodes CDR1 MGHRA and CDR2 YSYEKL. CDR3 sequence: CASSQDSGFVAKNIQYF. For the CDR3, the DNA is TGCGCCAGCAGCCAAGATTCCGGATTCGTAGCCAAAAACATTCAGTACTTC.

The chain carries TRBV24-1 and TRBJ2-2; 10 bases agree with TRBD2. The junction had 1 base not matched to a gene; V was cut back by 3 bases and J by 1 base. The CDR3 sequence is 16 residues long. CDR1 and CDR2 from the germline V gene are KGHDR and SFDVKD. The CDR3 here is CATSDTSGMNTGELFF. The CDR3 region has the DNA TGTGCCACCAGTGATACTAGCGGGATGAACACCGGGGAGCTGTTTTTT.

The rearrangement joins TRBV3-1 (or the pseudogene TRBV3-2) to TRBJ2-5, with a weak D call TRBD1 (6 bases). Trimming shortened V by 4 bases and J by 1 base, and 10 bases separated the two germline ends. CDR1 LGHDT and CDR2 YNNKEL come from the germline V gene (reference sequence). The CDR3 runs to 14 residues. The DNA of the CDR3 is TGTGCCAGCAGCCTGAGGACAGCCCAAGAGACCCAGTACTTC. Translated, it gives CASSLRTAQETQYF.

The genes are TRBV6-5 and TRBJ1-2; D remains unclear. V was pared by 8 bases and J by 8 bases, with 21 bases between. The germline V gene has CDR1 MNHEY and CDR2 SVGAGI. This CDR3 region has 14 residues. The CDR3, as DNA: TGTGCCAGCGAGGGCCAGGTCCCCTCTGGGGGCTACACCTTC. It is translated as CASEGQVPSGGYTF.

The V call is TRBV6-2 or TRBV6-3, the J call TRBJ1-2; weak D call: TRBD1 (6 bases). CDR1 and CDR2 from the germline V gene are MNHEY and SVGEGT. The CDR3 sequence is 12 residues long. V lost 4 bases to trimming and J lost 8 bases, with 11 bases between them. The CDR3 bases are TGTGCCAGCAGTTCAACAGGGTACGGCTACACCTTC. Protein sequence: CASSSTGYGYTF.

The chain is built from TRBV29-1 and TRBJ1-3, with no clear D. This CDR3 is built from 13 residues. From germline, CDR1 is SQVTM and CDR2 ANQGSEA. The germline V and J ends were trimmed by 4 bases and 3 bases, with 10 bases remaining between them. CDR3 DNA: TGCAGCGTTGTCATGAGGTTTGGAAACACCATATATTTT. It encodes CSVVMRFGNTIYF.

This clone came up a few times. The V gene is TRBV19, the J gene TRBJ1-3; D not resolved. Germline V gives CDR1 LNHDA, CDR2 SQIVND (reference sequence). V lost 6 bases and J 0 bases, leaving 9 bases between the germline ends. The CDR3 loop spans 14 amino acids. The CDR3 nucleotides read TGTGCCAGTAGCGAGGCCTTCTCTGGAAACACCATATATTTT. Its translation is CASSEAFSGNTIYF.

The chain couples TRBV19 to TRBJ1-1, with D uncertain. V was shortened by 7 bases and J by 2 bases, with 8 bases between the two germline ends. This CDR3 region has 12 residues. CDR1 and CDR2 (germline): LNHDA, SQIVND (reference sequence). For the CDR3, the DNA is TGTGCCAGTAATCGGGCCAACACTGAAGCTTTCTTT. Its protein product is CASNRANTEAFF.

The rearrangement uses TRBV6-1 and TRBJ2-3; D not certain. Trimming took 1 base from V and 2 from J, leaving 10 bases between them. The V gene's germline CDR1 is MNHNS and CDR2 SASEGT. The CDR3 runs to 15 residues. In DNA form, the CDR3 reads TGTGCCAGCAGTGAAGGAAACAGAAACACAGATACGCAGTATTTT. Translation: CASSEGNRNTDTQYF.

This chain connects TRBV2 to TRBJ1-5; D gene unclear. Looked up from germline, CDR1 is SNHLY and CDR2 is FYNNEI. The CDR3 has 11 amino acids. The V end lost 1 base, the J end lost 10 bases, and 5 bases lay between the germline ends. CDR3 sequence reads: CASSEGGPQHF. The CDR3 nucleotides are TGTGCCAGCAGTGAAGGGGGACCCCAGCATTTT. Combining the CDR3 with reference TRBV2 and TRBJ1-5 gives the whole variable domain EPEVTQTPSHQVTQMGQEVILRCVPISNHLYFYWYRQILGQKVEFLVSFYNNEISEKSEIFDDQFSVERPDGSNFTLKIRSTKLEDSAMYFCASSEGGPQHFGDGTRLSIL.

This chain connects TRBV3-1 (or the pseudogene TRBV3-2) to TRBJ2-3; 10 positions agree with TRBD2. The V and J ends lost 1 base and 1 base, in that order; junction bases with no gene match: 11. Germline assignment: CDR1 LGHDT and CDR2 YNNKEL (reference sequence). The CDR3 loop spans 19 amino acids. The DNA of the CDR3 is TGTGCCAGCAGCCAAGCCCCCTGGGGAACTAGCGGGGGCACAGATACGCAGTATTTT. Translated, it gives CASSQAPWGTSGGTDTQYF.

This chain connects TRBV5-5 to TRBJ1-1, with D possibly being TRBD1 (5 bases). V lost 3 bases, J lost 14 bases, and 20 bases lay in between. The CDR3 sequence is 13 residues long. Germline V CDR1 and CDR2: SGHKS, YYEKEE (reference sequence). The CDR3 loop reads CASSSRDGLSRFF. The CDR3 nucleotides are TGTGCCAGCAGCTCCAGGGACGGCCTTTCACGATTCTTT.

There are a few counts of this clone. The genes are TRBV29-1 and TRBJ1-2; 9 bases are a match to TRBD1. J gave up 7 bases and V 6 bases, and 3 bases lay outside the gene matches. Germline-derived CDR1 and CDR2 are SQVTM and ANQGSEA. The CDR3 is made up of 11 amino acids. This CDR3 is CSVGGQGGYTF. The CDR3 DNA follows: TGCAGCGTAGGGGGACAGGGTGGCTACACCTTC.

This clone has more than one count but fewer than ten. This rearrangement joins TRBV14 to TRBJ2-1, with D tentatively TRBD1 (5 bases). The V and J ends lost 1 base and 4 bases respectively, with 11 bases between them. CDR1 SGHDN and CDR2 FVKESK come from the germline V gene. The CDR3 runs 15 residues. The DNA of the CDR3 is TGTGCCAGCAGCCAAGTTGGACACCCTTACAATGAGCAGTTCTTC. Translated: CASSQVGHPYNEQFF.